This TCR beta chain originates from a study of T cells in Graves' hyperthyroidism and ophthalmopathy. Study-level background: Prior to any treatment, at the point of initial diagnosis, peripheral blood was collected.

General study results and limits: A 13 V-J model separated ophthalmopathy from stable hyperthyroidism.

It was RNA transcripts that yielded the amplified TCR beta CDR3 regions. Primed by the HTBI set, a first-round RT-PCR was run on the TCR CDR3. Each CDR3 protein is one row after TCRdb ran MiXCR on the multiplex PCR reads. This table has 640,000 or so distinct CDR3 sequences, over 12% appearing once. Each diagnosis was grounded in clinical symptoms, serum thyroxine and TRAb, thyroid ultrasound, and orbital computed tomography. Of note for this clonotype: As yet, its antigen is unknown. The missing conserved phenylalanine or tryptophan at the end of this CDR3 makes a read error likely. The limits of the CDR3 on the DNA are not certain, so only TCRdb's listed CDR3 is given.

Inclusive of both ends, the CDR3 amounts to 13 amino acids. CDR1 and CDR2 (germline): MDHEN, SYDVKM. The sample was blood. This clonotype was obtained from a woman aged 18-35 years with Graves' ophthalmopathy. The V and J genes are TRBV28 and TRBJ1-1; no check of the table's D call, TRBD1, against the DNA was made. The CDR3 reads CASSLRGTGGNSL.